The entry below gives a single TCR beta chain sequence along with its context. PCRs were each spiked with synthetic TCR analog templates. Only in-frame clones appear in the TCRdb table, and some are missing; sequencing was by immunoSEQ multiplex PCR. Of about 79,000 clones listed, around four fifths were seen once; the top ten hold 6.7%. This CDR3 contains 13 residues. CDR1 is LNHDA, CDR2 SQIVND, per germline (reference sequence). Trimming took off 9 bases at V and 0 bases at J, with 12 bases between the two ends. This sample's time point: pretreatment peripheral blood. Patient disease was locally advanced or metastatic urothelial carcinoma. The data were taken from a study of PD-L1 blockade in urothelial cancer.

The sequence was collected from a man aged 40-49 years with urothelial cancer. The chain is built from TRBV19 and TRBJ2-7; D possibly corresponds to TRBD1 (5 bases). The specimen was PBMCs, collected around atezolizumab (anti-PD-L1) treatment. CDR3 amino acids: CASQDTNSYEQYF. CDR3 coding DNA: TGTGCCAGCCAGGACACTAACTCCTACGAGCAGTACTTC.